The clone carrying this T cell receptor (beta chain) has only a few counts. This entry is derived from a study of sequential checkpoint blockade in melanoma. Study in general: After both sequences, patients received maintenance nivolumab. Roughly 22 patients had matched tumor biopsies before treatment and at week 13 after nivolumab or ipilimumab alone.

Germline V CDR1 and CDR2: KGHSY, FQNENV. This CDR3 is 15 amino acids long. V was trimmed by 2 bases and J by 5 bases, leaving 12 bases between them. The treatment was: randomized to nivolumab then ipilimumab (arm A) or the reverse (arm B). DNA-damaging chemotherapy had not been given to any patient beforehand. The table came from immunoSEQ multiplex PCR; TCRdb's copy has only in-frame clones and leaves some out. The sample lists about 18,000 clones; around 70% were seen once. This receptor was identified in a human donor with melanoma. This sample comprised tumor tissue (inferred from file names), obtained from a patient given nivolumab and ipilimumab in sequence. The V call is TRBV16, the J call TRBJ2-2, with D perhaps TRBD2 (5 bases). The CDR3 loop reads CASSQRGVATGELFF. In DNA, the CDR3 is TGTGCCAGCAGCCAACGGGGAGTCGCGACCGGGGAGCTGTTTTTT. Complete variable domain (other parts from reference TRBV16 and TRBJ2-2): GEEVAQTPKHLVRGEGQKAKLYCAPIKGHSYVFWYQQVLKNEFKFLISFQNENVFDETGMPKERFSAKCLPNSPCSLEIQATKLEDSAVYFCASSQRGVATGELFFGEGSRLTVL.